This record concerns one T cell receptor beta chain sequence. Its antigen is not identified. For the second PCR, which ran for about 7 to 11 cycles, a sample-barcoded 5' primer and a J-beta primer mix were used. One entry per CDR3 protein, called by TCRdb with MiXCR from the 5' RACE reads. The table lists under 800,000 distinct CDR3 sequences, approximately 39% of them singletons, with more than 20% in the top ten. This specimen comes from a study of blood T cells in healthy people across ages. The study, taken as a whole, reports: Estimates of total diversity, which came from one million sequenced T cells, were considered to be underestimates. Donors of long life had a larger count of naive CD4+ cells and greater diversity than aged donors.

Sequenced: blood. This receptor was taken from a woman in her sixties or seventies in good health.

The CDR3 DNA follows: TGTGCCAGCGCCAAAACTTTGTCCTACGAGCAGTACTTC. Translation gives CASAKTLSYEQYF. V is TRBV7-2 and J is TRBJ2-7; D uncertain. Germline V gene sequence: CDR1 SGHTA, CDR2 FQGNSA. This CDR3 has 13 amino acids. V lost 8 bases to trimming and J lost 1 base, with 12 bases between them. Supplemented by reference TRBV7-2 and TRBJ2-7, the full variable domain reads GAGVSQSPSNKVTEKGKDVELRCDPISGHTALYWYRQSLGQGLEFLIYFQGNSAPDKSGLPSDRFSAERTGGSVSTLTIQRTQQEDSAVYLCASAKTLSYEQYFGPGTRLTVT.